This TCR beta chain was identified in a study of blood T cell repertoires in COVID-19. Study details: COVID-19 samples collected from the United States, Italy and Spain covered acute and convalescent phases. PBMCs, B-cell-depleted T cells, or T cells provided the cDNA or gDNA that made up the material.

The V segment lost 6 bases and the J segment 9 bases; nucleotides outside the gene matches: 10. CDR3 length equals 15 residues. CDR1 is SNHLY, CDR2 FYNNEI, per germline. As handled by the study authors: Reference gene primer amplification in the assay estimated nucleated cell counts. Data came from immunoSEQ multiplex PCR; TCRdb stores just in-frame clones and leaves some out. V and J calls and clone size come straight from that table; D and trimming were deduced from the DNA. The data hold about 130,000 clones, with roughly nine tenths observed a single time. While infection was still active, Seattle patients were enrolled and then followed longitudinally.

V usage is TRBV2 and J usage is TRBJ2-1; the match to TRBD2 covers 11 bases. The source is a man aged 50 or older with COVID-19, enrolled during active disease. Input material: peripheral blood. CDR3 sequence reads: CASRPLAGGGSEQFF. The CDR3 DNA is TGTGCCAGCAGGCCCCTAGCGGGAGGTGGCAGTGAGCAGTTCTTC.